These 25 T cell receptor beta chains were all obtained from the same sample, sequenced in a study of T cell clonotyping in hematopoietic cell transplantation. Repertoires were generated with immunoSEQ multiplex PCR, while TCRdb's copy carries only in-frame clones and drops some. This table has about 70,000 clones, over 90% appearing once. The sample was peripheral blood mononuclear cells. These receptors were taken from a man aged 50 to 59 in good health. Some clones in this sample may be carry-over from other donors' samples.

The V and J genes are TRBV7-3 and TRBJ2-2, with TRBD1 matching over 7 bases. J was trimmed by 1 base and V by 5 bases; bases with no gene match: 7. Germline values: CDR1 SGHTA, CDR2 FQGTGA. The CDR3 covers 16 residues. CDR3 loop: CASSPTGYGNTGELFF. As DNA, the CDR3 is TGTGCCAGCAGCCCGACAGGGTATGGGAACACCGGGGAGCTGTTTTTT.

The chain couples TRBV30 to TRBJ2-7; D remains ambiguous. The V gene lost 0 bases and the J gene lost 3 bases, with 6 bases spanning the gap. The CDR3 is made up of 12 amino acids. Germline V gives CDR1 GTSNPN, CDR2 SVGIG (reference sequence). In nucleotides, the CDR3 is TGTGCCTGGAGTGTAGGACGCTACGAGCAGTACTTC. Protein: CAWSVGRYEQYF.

V gene TRBV28 combines with J gene TRBJ1-3; the match to TRBD1 covers 7 bases. Germline CDR1 reads MDHEN; CDR2 reads SYDVKM. The V gene end was trimmed by 3 bases and the J gene end by 0 bases; junction bases not matched to a gene: 2. The CDR3 covers 15 residues. CDR3 sequence: CASSLGDSSGNTIYF. CDR3 coding DNA: TGTGCCAGCAGTTTGGGGGACAGCTCTGGAAACACCATATATTTT. The entire variable domain, with the rest obtained from reference TRBV28 and TRBJ1-3, is as follows: DVKVTQSSRYLVKRTGEKVFLECVQDMDHENMFWYRQDPGLGLRLIYFSYDVKMKEKGDIPEGYSVSREKKERFSLILESASTNQTSMYLCASSLGDSSGNTIYFGEGSWLTVV.

The rearrangement links TRBV2 to TRBJ1-2; TRBD1 might be the D (6 bases). Trimming took off 5 bases at V and 4 bases at J, with 11 bases between the two ends. Germline V gene sequence: CDR1 SNHLY, CDR2 FYNNEI. The CDR3 extends over 13 amino acids. The CDR3 sequence: CASSPGALYGYTF. In DNA form, the CDR3 reads TGTGCCAGCAGTCCGGGGGCCCTCTATGGCTACACCTTC.

The J gene is TRBJ2-7, the V gene TRBV27; the D is unclear. The CDR3 extends over 13 amino acids. Looked up from germline, CDR1 is MNHEY and CDR2 is SMNVEV (reference sequence). V dropped 5 bases and J dropped 4 bases, with 12 bases sitting between them. As DNA, the CDR3 is TGTGCCAGCAGTCGCTCGCTTATTTACGAGCAGTACTTC. Encoded protein: CASSRSLIYEQYF.

CDR3 in DNA: TGTGCCAGCAGTTCCGGGACAAACTACGAGCAGTACTTC. Translated, it gives CASSSGTNYEQYF. The V gene is TRBV6-5, the J gene TRBJ2-7; a weak D match, TRBD1 (6 bases). Trimming removed 4 bases at V and 3 bases at J, with 10 bases between. The CDR3 covers 13 residues. CDR1 is MNHEY and CDR2 is SVGAGI in the germline V gene.

The chain has TRBV7-3 and TRBJ1-1, with D maybe TRBD1 (6 bases). The CDR3 loop spans 14 amino acids. Trimming left V 6 bases short and J 3 bases short, with 14 bases between. Germline-derived CDR1 and CDR2 are SGHTA and FQGTGA. CDR3 residues: CASSSGQSYTEAFF. CDR3 in DNA: TGTGCCAGCAGTTCAGGACAGTCGTACACTGAAGCTTTCTTT.

The rearrangement uses TRBV6-1 and TRBJ2-1; D possibly uses TRBD1 or TRBD2 (6 bases each). Germline-derived CDR1 and CDR2 are MNHNS and SASEGT. The length of the CDR3 is 14 residues. V lost 2 bases, J lost 5 bases, and 10 bases lay in between. DNA of the CDR3: TGTGCCAGCAGTGAATGGGGGGCACACAATGAGCAGTTCTTC. This sequence encodes CASSEWGAHNEQFF.

The genes are TRBV14 and TRBJ1-6; possibly TRBD1 for D (5 bases). Germline V gene lookup returns CDR1 SGHDN and CDR2 FVKESK. V was shortened by 1 base and J by 10 bases, with 14 bases between the two germline ends. The CDR3 sequence is 15 residues long. CDR3 in DNA: TGTGCCAGCAGCCAAGTGCGCGGGGGGAGCTCACCCCTCCACTTT. Protein: CASSQVRGGSSPLHF.

This chain connects TRBV11-3 to TRBJ1-6, with D possibly being TRBD1 (5 bases). The CDR3 spans 14 residues. Germline values: CDR1 SGHNT, CDR2 YENEEA. Trimming shortened V by 4 bases and J by 7 bases, and 11 bases separated the two germline ends. CDR3 loop: CASSSGTVNSPLHF. The CDR3 DNA is TGTGCCAGCAGCTCCGGGACGGTCAATTCACCCCTCCACTTT. Filled out from reference TRBV11-3 and TRBJ1-6, the complete variable domain reads EAGVVQSPRYKIIEKKQPVAFWCNPISGHNTLYWYLQNLGQGPELLIRYENEEAVDDSQLPKDRFSAERLKGVDSTLKIQPAELGDSAVYLCASSSGTVNSPLHFGNGTRLTVT.

The chain couples TRBV25-1 to TRBJ2-1; 7 bases are a match to TRBD2. The length of the CDR3 is 18 residues. The V gene end was trimmed by 1 base and the J gene end by 4 bases; junction bases not matched to a gene: 13. Germline V lookup: CDR1 MGHDK, CDR2 SYGVNS. The CDR3 nucleotides are TGTGCCAGCAGTGAATTAGGGCTAGCGGAGGGGCATTACAATGAGCAGTTCTTC. It encodes CASSELGLAEGHYNEQFF. The full variable domain, with the rest looked up from reference TRBV25-1 and TRBJ2-1, is EADIYQTPRYLVIGTGKKITLECSQTMGHDKMYWYQQDPGMELHLIHYSYGVNSTEKGDLSSESTVSRIRTEHFPLTLESARPSHTSQYLCASSELGLAEGHYNEQFFGPGTRLTVL.

The genes are TRBV25-1 and TRBJ2-1; no definite D call. Germline V gene sequence: CDR1 MGHDK, CDR2 SYGVNS. The CDR3 contains 15 residues. V lost 1 base, J lost 5 bases, and 12 bases lay in between. CDR3 coding DNA: TGTGCCAGCAGTGAATTTGGTAATCGGGACAATGAGCAGTTCTTC. It translates to CASSEFGNRDNEQFF.

The CDR3 loop reads CASSQPLSTDTQYF. The CDR3 nucleotides read TGTGCCAGCAGTCAACCCCTGTCCACAGATACGCAGTATTTT. The rearrangement uses TRBV2 and TRBJ2-3; D remains ambiguous. V shed 5 bases and J shed 2 bases, with 11 bases lying between them. Germline CDR1 and CDR2: SNHLY and FYNNEI. The CDR3 runs 14 residues. The variable domain in full, completed from reference TRBV2 and TRBJ2-3, reads EPEVTQTPSHQVTQMGQEVILRCVPISNHLYFYWYRQILGQKVEFLVSFYNNEISEKSEIFDDQFSVERPDGSNFTLKIRSTKLEDSAMYFCASSQPLSTDTQYFGPGTRLTVL.

The CDR3 DNA is TGTGCCAGCAGTGAATCGCCGGGAGGAAAAGAGACCCAGTACTTC. Translation: CASSESPGGKETQYF. The J gene is TRBJ2-5, the V gene TRBV25-1, with TRBD2 matching 7 bases. In germline, CDR1 is MGHDK, CDR2 SYGVNS. With V trimmed by 1 base and J by 3 bases, 5 bases remained unmatched. The CDR3 runs 15 residues. Full variable domain (missing parts from reference TRBV25-1 and TRBJ2-5): EADIYQTPRYLVIGTGKKITLECSQTMGHDKMYWYQQDPGMELHLIHYSYGVNSTEKGDLSSESTVSRIRTEHFPLTLESARPSHTSQYLCASSESPGGKETQYFGPGTRLLVL.

The rearrangement uses TRBV19 and TRBJ2-7; D unresolved. There are 13 residues in the CDR3. Trimming removed 5 bases at V and 3 bases at J, with 11 bases between. The germline gives CDR1 LNHDA, CDR2 SQIVND (reference sequence). This chain's CDR3 is CASSVGWNYEQYF. CDR3 bases: TGTGCCAGTAGTGTGGGTTGGAACTACGAGCAGTACTTC.

This clone was observed once. The genes are TRBV15 and TRBJ1-2, with a tentative D call TRBD1 (5 bases). V was cut by 0 bases and J by 4 bases, with 21 bases left in between. CDR1 is LNHNV, CDR2 YYDKDF, per germline (reference sequence). This CDR3 region has 18 residues. This CDR3 is CATSRDRGTGDVVYGYTF. The CDR3 coding sequence is TGTGCCACCAGCAGAGATCGCGGTACAGGCGACGTAGTCTATGGCTACACCTTC.

The rearrangement links TRBV19 to TRBJ1-3; D unclear. Germline V gene data show CDR1 as LNHDA and CDR2 as SQIVND (reference sequence). Trimming took 5 bases from V and 2 from J, leaving 13 bases between them. The CDR3 is 15 residues long. This chain's CDR3 is CASSPSRGTGNTIYF. The DNA for the CDR3 is TGTGCCAGTAGTCCTAGCAGAGGCACTGGAAACACCATATATTTT.

The J gene is TRBJ2-5, the V gene TRBV9; 14 bases agree with TRBD2. From germline, CDR1 is SGDLS and CDR2 YYNGEE. CDR3 length equals 16 residues. J gave up 4 bases and V 4 bases, and 6 bases lay outside the gene matches. The CDR3 is CASSPGLAGGGETQYF. The CDR3 DNA is TGTGCCAGCAGCCCCGGACTAGCGGGAGGCGGAGAGACCCAGTACTTC.

This clone was recorded only once. The J gene is TRBJ1-2, the V gene TRBV5-1; no reliable D call. With 7 bases removed from V and 4 bases from J, the gap between germline ends came to 20 bases. This CDR3 region has 15 residues. The germline V gene encodes CDR1 SGHRS and CDR2 YFSETQ. CDR3 coding DNA: TGCGCCAGCCAACCGAATCCAAGAAGCGGCTATGGCTACACCTTC. Translating it yields CASQPNPRSGYGYTF.

The chain carries TRBV25-1 and TRBJ1-1; D ambiguous. The V gene's germline CDR1 is MGHDK and CDR2 SYGVNS. The CDR3 loop spans 16 amino acids. The V gene lost 0 bases and the J gene lost 6 bases, with 17 bases spanning the gap. The CDR3 spells CASSEYYEGRSAEAFF. The DNA for the CDR3 is TGTGCCAGCAGTGAATATTATGAAGGCAGGTCGGCTGAAGCTTTCTTT.

This chain links TRBV11-1 with TRBJ2-2; 8 bases map to TRBD1. From germline, CDR1 is SGHAT and CDR2 FQDESV (reference sequence). This CDR3 spans 13 amino acids. The CDR3, as DNA: TGTGGATCCGGGACAGGAGGCACCGGGGAGCTGTTTTTT. Residues: CGSGTGGTGELFF.

This clone has more than one count but fewer than ten. This chain links TRBV5-6 with TRBJ2-1, with 12 bases matching TRBD2. With V trimmed by 4 bases and J by 5 bases, 4 bases remained unmatched. The germline CDR1 and CDR2 sequences are SGHDT and YYEEEE. The CDR3 is made up of 15 amino acids. CDR3 protein: CASSASGRAHNEQFF. The CDR3 nucleotides are TGTGCCAGCAGCGCTAGCGGGAGGGCCCACAATGAGCAGTTCTTC.

This clone was observed a single time. The chain employs TRBV5-4 and TRBJ2-7; 10 nucleotides line up with TRBD2. J gave up 3 bases and V 0 bases, and 3 bases lay outside the gene matches. CDR1 and CDR2 (germline): SGHNT, YYREEE (reference sequence). CDR3 length: 15 amino acids. CDR3 amino acids: CASSLGTSGIYEQYF. The CDR3 region has the DNA TGTGCCAGCAGCTTGGGGACTAGCGGAATCTACGAGCAGTACTTC.

The chain links TRBV5-4 to TRBJ1-5; D might be TRBD1 (5 bases). Trimming stripped 4 bases from V and 5 bases from J, with 10 bases between. CDR1 SGHNT and CDR2 YYREEE come from the germline V gene (reference sequence). This CDR3 comprises 13 residues. The CDR3, as DNA: TGTGCCAGCAGCGCGGGGGGTGATCAGCCCCAGCATTTT. It encodes CASSAGGDQPQHF.

This clone appeared a few times. V is TRBV27 and J is TRBJ1-5; perhaps TRBD1 as D (6 bases). Between the trimmed V and J ends, which lost 8 bases and 1 base, there was a span of 12 bases. CDR3 length: 14 amino acids. The germline V gene encodes CDR1 MNHEY and CDR2 SMNVEV (reference sequence). DNA of the CDR3: TGTGCCAGCGGTAAAACAGGGAGCAATCAGCCCCAGCATTTT. Protein product: CASGKTGSNQPQHF.